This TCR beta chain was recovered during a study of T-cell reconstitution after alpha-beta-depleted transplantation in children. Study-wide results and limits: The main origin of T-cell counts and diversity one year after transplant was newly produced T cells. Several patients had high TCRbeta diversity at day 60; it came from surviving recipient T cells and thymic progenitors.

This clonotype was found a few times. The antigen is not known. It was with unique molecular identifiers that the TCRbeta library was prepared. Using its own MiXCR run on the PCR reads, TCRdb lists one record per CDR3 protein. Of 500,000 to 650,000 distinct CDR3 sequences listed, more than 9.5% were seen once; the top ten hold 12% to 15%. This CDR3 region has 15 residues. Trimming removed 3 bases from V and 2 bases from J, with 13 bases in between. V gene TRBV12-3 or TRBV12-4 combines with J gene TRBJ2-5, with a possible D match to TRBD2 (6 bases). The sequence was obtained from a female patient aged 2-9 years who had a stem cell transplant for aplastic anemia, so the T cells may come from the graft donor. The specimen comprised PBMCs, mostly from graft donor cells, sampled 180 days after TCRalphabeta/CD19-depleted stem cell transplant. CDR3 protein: CASSLRAGTQETQYF. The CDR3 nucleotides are TGTGCCAGCAGTTTGAGGGCCGGGACTCAAGAGACCCAGTACTTC.